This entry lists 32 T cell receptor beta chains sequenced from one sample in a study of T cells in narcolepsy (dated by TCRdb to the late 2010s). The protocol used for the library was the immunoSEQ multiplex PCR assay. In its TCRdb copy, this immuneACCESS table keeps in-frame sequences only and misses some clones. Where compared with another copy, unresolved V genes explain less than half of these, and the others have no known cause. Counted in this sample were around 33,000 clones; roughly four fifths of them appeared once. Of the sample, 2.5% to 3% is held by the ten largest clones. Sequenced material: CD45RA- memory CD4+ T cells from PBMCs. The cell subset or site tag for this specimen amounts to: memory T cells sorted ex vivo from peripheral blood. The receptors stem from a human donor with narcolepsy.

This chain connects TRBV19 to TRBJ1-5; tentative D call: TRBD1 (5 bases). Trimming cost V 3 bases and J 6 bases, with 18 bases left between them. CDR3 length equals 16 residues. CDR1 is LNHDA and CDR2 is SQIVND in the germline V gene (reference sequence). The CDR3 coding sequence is TGTGCCAGTAGTATCCAGAAGGGGCAGGGAGCTCAGCCCCAGCATTTT. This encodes CASSIQKGQGAQPQHF.

The CDR3 region has the DNA TGCGCCAGCAGCCAAGATGACGCCAGGACCTACGAGCAGTACTTC. Translation gives CASSQDDARTYEQYF. The chain is built from TRBV4-3 and TRBJ2-5; no reliable D call. Near its end, the DNA agrees better with TRBJ2-7, so the J call may be wrong. This CDR3 spans 15 amino acids. Germline CDR1 is LGHNA and CDR2 is YSLEER.

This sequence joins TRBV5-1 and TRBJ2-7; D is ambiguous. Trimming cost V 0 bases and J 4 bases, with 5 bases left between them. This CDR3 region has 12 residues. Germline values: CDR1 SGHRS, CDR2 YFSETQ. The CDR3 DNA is TGCGCCAGCAGCTTGGGTGGATACGAGCAGTACTTC. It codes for CASSLGGYEQYF.

The CDR3 loop reads CAWSVRGLAGGPDTQYF. CDR3 sequence (DNA): TGTGCCTGGAGTGTACGTGGACTAGCGGGGGGCCCAGATACGCAGTATTTT. The chain is built from TRBV30 and TRBJ2-3; 14 positions match TRBD2. The J segment lost 4 bases and the V segment lost 0 bases, leaving 6 bases of the junction unmatched. CDR3 length equals 17 residues. Per the germline V gene, CDR1 is GTSNPN and CDR2 is SVGIG (reference sequence).

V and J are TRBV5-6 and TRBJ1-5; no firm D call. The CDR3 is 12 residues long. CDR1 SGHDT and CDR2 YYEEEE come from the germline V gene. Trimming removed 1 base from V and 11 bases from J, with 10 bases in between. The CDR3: CASSLTRGAQHF. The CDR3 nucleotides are TGTGCCAGCAGCTTGACTCGTGGAGCCCAGCATTTT.

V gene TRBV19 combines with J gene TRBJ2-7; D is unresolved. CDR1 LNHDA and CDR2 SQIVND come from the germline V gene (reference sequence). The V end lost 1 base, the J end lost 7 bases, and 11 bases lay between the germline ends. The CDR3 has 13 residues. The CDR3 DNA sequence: TGTGCCAGTAGTATAGGGTTTCGCCAAGAGCAGTACTTC. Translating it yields CASSIGFRQEQYF.

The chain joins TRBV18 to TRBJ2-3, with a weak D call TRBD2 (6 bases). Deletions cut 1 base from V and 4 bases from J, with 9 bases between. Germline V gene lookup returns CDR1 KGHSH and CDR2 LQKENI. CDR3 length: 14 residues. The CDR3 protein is CASSPLPSADTQYF. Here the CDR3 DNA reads TGTGCCAGCTCACCACTTCCTAGCGCAGATACGCAGTATTTT.

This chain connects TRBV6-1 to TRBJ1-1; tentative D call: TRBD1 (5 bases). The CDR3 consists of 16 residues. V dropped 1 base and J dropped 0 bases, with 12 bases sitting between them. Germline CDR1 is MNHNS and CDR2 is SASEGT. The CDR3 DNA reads TGTGCCAGCAGTGAAGAGGCGGGGGACTTGAACACTGAAGCTTTCTTT. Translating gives CASSEEAGDLNTEAFF.

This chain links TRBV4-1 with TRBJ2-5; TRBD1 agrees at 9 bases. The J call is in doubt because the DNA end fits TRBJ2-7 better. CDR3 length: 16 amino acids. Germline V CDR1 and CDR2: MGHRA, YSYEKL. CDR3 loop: CASSRYGQGKAYEQYF. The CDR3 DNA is TGCGCCAGCAGCCGTTACGGACAGGGGAAAGCCTACGAGCAGTACTTC.

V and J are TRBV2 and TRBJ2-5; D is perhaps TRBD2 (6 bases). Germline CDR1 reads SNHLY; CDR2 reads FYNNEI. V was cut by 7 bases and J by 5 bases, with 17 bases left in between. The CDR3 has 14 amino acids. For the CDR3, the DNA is TGTGCCAGCACCGAGACTAGGAGCACGGAGACCCAGTACTTC. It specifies CASTETRSTETQYF.

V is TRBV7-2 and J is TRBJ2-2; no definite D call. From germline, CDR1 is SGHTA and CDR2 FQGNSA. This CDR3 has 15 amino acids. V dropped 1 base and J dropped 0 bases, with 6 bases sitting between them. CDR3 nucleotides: TGTGCCAGCAGCTTAGGGCTGGCGAACACCGGGGAGCTGTTTTTT. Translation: CASSLGLANTGELFF.

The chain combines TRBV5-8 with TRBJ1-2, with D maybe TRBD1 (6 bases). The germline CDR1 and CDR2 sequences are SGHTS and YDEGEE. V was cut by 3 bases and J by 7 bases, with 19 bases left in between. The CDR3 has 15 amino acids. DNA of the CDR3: TGTGCCAGCAGCTCAAGGGACATCCGAGCGACTGGCTACACCTTC. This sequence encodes CASSSRDIRATGYTF.

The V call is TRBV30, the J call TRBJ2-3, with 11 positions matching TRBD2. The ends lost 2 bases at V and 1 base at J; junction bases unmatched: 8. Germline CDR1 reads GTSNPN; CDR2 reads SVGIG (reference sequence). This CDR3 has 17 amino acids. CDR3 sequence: CAWSPGTSGGGTDTQYF. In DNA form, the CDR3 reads TGTGCCTGGAGTCCCGGGACTAGCGGAGGGGGCACAGATACGCAGTATTTT.

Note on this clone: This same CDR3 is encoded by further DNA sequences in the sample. The CDR3 is CASSIDRRVDGYTF. In nucleotides, the CDR3 is TGTGCCAGTAGTATAGATCGGAGGGTTGATGGCTACACCTTC. V usage is TRBV19 and J usage is TRBJ1-2; D remains unclear. CDR1 and CDR2 (germline): LNHDA, SQIVND (reference sequence). The length of the CDR3 is 14 residues. The ends were cut back, 0 bases at V and 6 bases at J, with 11 bases in the middle.

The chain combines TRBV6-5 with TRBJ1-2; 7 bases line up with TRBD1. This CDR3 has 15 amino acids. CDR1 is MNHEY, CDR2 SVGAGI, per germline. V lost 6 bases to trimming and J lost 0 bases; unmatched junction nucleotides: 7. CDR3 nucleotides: TGTGCCAGCAGAACTTGGGACAGTACTAACTATGGCTACACCTTC. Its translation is CASRTWDSTNYGYTF.

The CDR3 loop reads CASSYRDNYEQYF. CDR3 sequence (DNA): TGTGCCAGCAGTTACCGGGACAATTACGAGCAGTACTTC. The chain has TRBV27 and TRBJ2-7; TRBD1 is a possible D gene (6 bases). Trimming pared 4 bases from V and 4 bases from J, leaving 11 bases between. The CDR3 totals 13 residues. Germline V gene lookup returns CDR1 MNHEY and CDR2 SMNVEV (reference sequence).

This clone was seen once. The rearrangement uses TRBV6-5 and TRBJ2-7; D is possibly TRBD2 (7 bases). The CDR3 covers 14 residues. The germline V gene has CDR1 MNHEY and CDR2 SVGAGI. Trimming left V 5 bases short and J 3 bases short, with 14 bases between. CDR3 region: CASSTRGPFYEQYF. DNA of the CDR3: TGTGCCAGCAGTACGCGGGGGCCCTTCTACGAGCAGTACTTC.

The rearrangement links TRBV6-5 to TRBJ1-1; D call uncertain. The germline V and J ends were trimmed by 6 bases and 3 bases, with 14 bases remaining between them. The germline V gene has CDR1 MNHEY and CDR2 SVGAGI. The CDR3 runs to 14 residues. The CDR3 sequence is CASRQMGRHTEAFF. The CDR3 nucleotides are TGTGCCAGCAGGCAGATGGGCCGGCACACTGAAGCTTTCTTT.

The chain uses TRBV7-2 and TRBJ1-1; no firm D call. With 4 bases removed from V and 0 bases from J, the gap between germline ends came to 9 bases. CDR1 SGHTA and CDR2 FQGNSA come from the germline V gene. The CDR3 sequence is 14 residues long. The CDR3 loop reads CASSSGRMNTEAFF. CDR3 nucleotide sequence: TGTGCCAGCAGCTCAGGACGGATGAACACTGAAGCTTTCTTT.

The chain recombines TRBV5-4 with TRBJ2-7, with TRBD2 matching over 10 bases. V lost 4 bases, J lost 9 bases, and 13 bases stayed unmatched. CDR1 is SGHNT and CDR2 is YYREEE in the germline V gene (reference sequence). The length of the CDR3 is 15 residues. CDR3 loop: CASSTLLAGLKGQYF. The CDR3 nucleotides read TGTGCCAGCAGCACACTACTAGCGGGGCTCAAGGGGCAGTACTTC.

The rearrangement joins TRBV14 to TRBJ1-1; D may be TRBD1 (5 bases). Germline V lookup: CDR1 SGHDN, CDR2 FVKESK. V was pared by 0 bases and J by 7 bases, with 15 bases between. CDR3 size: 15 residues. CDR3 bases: TGTGCCAGCAGCCAAGAGGGGGTAGATCTGTATGAAGCTTTCTTT. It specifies CASSQEGVDLYEAFF.

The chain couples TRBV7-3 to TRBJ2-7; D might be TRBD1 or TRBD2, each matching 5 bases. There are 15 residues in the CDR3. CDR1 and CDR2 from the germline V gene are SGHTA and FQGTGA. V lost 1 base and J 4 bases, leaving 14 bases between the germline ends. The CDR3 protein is CASSLMGTRGYEQYF. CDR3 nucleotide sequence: TGTGCCAGCAGCTTAATGGGGACCCGAGGGTACGAGCAGTACTTC.

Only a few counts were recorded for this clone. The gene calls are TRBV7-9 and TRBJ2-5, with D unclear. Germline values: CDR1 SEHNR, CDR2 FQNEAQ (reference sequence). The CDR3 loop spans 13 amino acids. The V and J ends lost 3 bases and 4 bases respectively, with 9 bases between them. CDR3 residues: CASSLMGLETQYF. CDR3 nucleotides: TGTGCCAGCAGCTTGATGGGATTAGAGACCCAGTACTTC.

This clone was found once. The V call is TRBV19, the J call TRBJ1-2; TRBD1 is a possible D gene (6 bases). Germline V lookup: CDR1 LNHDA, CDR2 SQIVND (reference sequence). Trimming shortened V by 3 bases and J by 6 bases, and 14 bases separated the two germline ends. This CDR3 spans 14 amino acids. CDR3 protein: CASSIPERGNGYTF. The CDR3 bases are TGTGCCAGTAGTATTCCTGAAAGGGGGAATGGCTACACCTTC.

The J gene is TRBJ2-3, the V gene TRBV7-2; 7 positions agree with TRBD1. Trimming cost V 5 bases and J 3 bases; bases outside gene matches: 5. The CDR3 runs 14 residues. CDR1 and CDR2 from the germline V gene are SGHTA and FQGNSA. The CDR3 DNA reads TGTGCCAGCAGCGTCCGGGACAGAACAGATACGCAGTATTTT. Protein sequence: CASSVRDRTDTQYF.

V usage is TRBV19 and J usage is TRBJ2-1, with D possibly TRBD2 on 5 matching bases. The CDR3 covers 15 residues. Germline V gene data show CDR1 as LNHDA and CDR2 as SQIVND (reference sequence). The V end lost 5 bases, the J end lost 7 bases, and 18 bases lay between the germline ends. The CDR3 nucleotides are TGTGCCAGTAGTGCATCGGGAAATCCGGGGAATGAGCAGTTCTTC. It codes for CASSASGNPGNEQFF.

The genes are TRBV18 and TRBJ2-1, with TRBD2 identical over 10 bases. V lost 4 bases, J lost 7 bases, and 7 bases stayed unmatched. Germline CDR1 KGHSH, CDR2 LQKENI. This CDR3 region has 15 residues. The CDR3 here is CASSLKPGLANEQFF. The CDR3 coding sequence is TGTGCCAGCTCACTTAAACCGGGACTAGCGAATGAGCAGTTCTTC.

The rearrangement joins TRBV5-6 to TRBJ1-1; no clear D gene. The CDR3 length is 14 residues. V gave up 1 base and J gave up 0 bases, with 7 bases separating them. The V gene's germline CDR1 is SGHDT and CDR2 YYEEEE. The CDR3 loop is CASSLQPVNTEAFF. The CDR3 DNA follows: TGTGCCAGCAGCTTGCAACCCGTGAACACTGAAGCTTTCTTT.

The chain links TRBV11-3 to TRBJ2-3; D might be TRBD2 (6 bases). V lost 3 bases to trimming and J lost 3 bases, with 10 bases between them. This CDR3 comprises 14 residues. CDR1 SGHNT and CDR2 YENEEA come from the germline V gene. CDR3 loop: CASSLGGRTDTQYF. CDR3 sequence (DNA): TGTGCCAGCAGCTTGGGGGGACGGACAGATACGCAGTATTTT.

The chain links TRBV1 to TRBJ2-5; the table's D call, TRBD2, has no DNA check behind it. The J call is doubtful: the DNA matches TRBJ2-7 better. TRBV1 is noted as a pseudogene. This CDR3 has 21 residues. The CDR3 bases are TGCACCAGCAGCCAAGACAGGGGTTTGAGGAGGACTAGCGGGGGGAGCTACGAGCAGTACTTC. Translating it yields CTSSQDRGLRRTSGGSYEQYF.

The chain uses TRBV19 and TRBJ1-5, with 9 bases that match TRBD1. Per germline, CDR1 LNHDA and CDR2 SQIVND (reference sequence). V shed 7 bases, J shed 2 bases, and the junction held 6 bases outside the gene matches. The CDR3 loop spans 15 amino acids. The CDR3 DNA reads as TGTGCCAGTAACCTCCGGGACAGGGGCAATCAGCCCCAGCATTTT. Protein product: CASNLRDRGNQPQHF. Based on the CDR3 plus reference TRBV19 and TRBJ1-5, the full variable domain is DGGITQSPKYLFRKEGQNVTLSCEQNLNHDAMYWYRQDPGQGLRLIYYSQIVNDFQKGDIAEGYSVSREKKESFPLTVTSAQKNPTAFYLCASNLRDRGNQPQHFGDGTRLSIL.

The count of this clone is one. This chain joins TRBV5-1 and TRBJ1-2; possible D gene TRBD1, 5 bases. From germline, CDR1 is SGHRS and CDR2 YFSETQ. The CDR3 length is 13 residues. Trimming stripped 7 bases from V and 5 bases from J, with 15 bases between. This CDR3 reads CASASGGVYGYTF. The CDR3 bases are TGCGCCAGCGCCTCCGGGGGAGTGTATGGCTACACCTTC.